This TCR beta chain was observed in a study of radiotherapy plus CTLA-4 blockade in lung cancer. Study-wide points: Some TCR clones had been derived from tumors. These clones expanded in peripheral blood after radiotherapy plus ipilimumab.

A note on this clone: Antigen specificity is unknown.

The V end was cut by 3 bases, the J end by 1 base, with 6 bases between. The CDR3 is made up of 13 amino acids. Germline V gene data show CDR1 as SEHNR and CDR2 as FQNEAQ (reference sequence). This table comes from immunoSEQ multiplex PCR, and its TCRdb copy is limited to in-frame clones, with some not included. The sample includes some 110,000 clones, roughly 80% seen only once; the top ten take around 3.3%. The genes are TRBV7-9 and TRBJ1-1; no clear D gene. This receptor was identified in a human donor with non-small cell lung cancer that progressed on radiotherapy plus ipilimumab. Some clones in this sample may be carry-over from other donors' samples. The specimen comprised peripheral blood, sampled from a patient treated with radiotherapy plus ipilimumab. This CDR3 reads CASSFLPNTEAFF. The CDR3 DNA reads TGTGCCAGCAGCTTCCTTCCGAACACTGAAGCTTTCTTT.